Detailed here is one T cell receptor beta chain. Trimming cost V 3 bases and J 3 bases; bases outside gene matches: 3. Per the germline V gene, CDR1 is MGHRA and CDR2 is YSYEKL. The CDR3 totals 14 residues. The data belong to a study of sequential checkpoint blockade in melanoma. Study-level background: Randomization was 1:1 between first-line nivolumab→ipilimumab and ipilimumab→nivolumab. Both treatment sequences were followed by maintenance nivolumab.

Treatment in this sample: randomized to nivolumab then ipilimumab (arm A) or the reverse (arm B). None of the patients previously received DNA-damaging chemotherapy. Sorted cells were live CD3+CD8+, lacking CD19 and CD56, from PBMCs. The repertoire was sequenced with immunoSEQ multiplex PCR; TCRdb's copy has only in-frame clones and lacks some. The sample records fewer than 15,000 clones, almost 85% being singletons. The chain links TRBV4-1 to TRBJ2-7; 9 positions match TRBD1. This sequence originates from a human donor with melanoma. The sample here was CD8+ T cells sorted from blood (inferred from file names), taken from a patient given nivolumab and ipilimumab in sequence. Written as DNA, the CDR3 is TGCGCCAGCAGCCAGACAGGGGGGATCTACGAGCAGTACTTC. As protein: CASSQTGGIYEQYF.